One sample yielded the 24 T cell receptor beta chains listed below, sequenced in a study of blood T cell repertoires in COVID-19. The table came from immunoSEQ multiplex PCR; TCRdb's copy has only in-frame clones and leaves some out. The sample consists of approximately 200,000 clones, roughly nine tenths of them appearing once. Sample: peripheral blood. The receptor source for this set is a man aged 70 or older with acute or convalescent COVID-19.

The chain combines TRBV9 with TRBJ1-6; 8 bases match TRBD1. V gave up 3 bases and J gave up 9 bases; unmatched junction bases: 5. This CDR3 contains 14 residues. Germline assignment: CDR1 SGDLS and CDR2 YYNGEE. The CDR3 sequence is CASSATGGSSPLHF. The CDR3 DNA reads as TGTGCCAGCAGCGCCACAGGGGGGAGTTCACCCCTCCACTTT.

The chain employs TRBV5-1 and TRBJ2-2; D possibly corresponds to TRBD1 (6 bases). CDR3 length: 15 residues. V lost 3 bases and J lost 1, with 10 bases in between. The germline V gene has CDR1 SGHRS and CDR2 YFSETQ. The CDR3 DNA reads as TGCGCCAGCAGCTCCTCGGGACAGAACACCGGGGAGCTGTTTTTT. Its translation: CASSSSGQNTGELFF. Filled out from reference TRBV5-1 and TRBJ2-2, the complete variable domain reads KAGVTQTPRYLIKTRGQQVTLSCSPISGHRSVSWYQQTPGQGLQFLFEYFSETQRNKGNFPGRFSGRQFSNSRSEMNVSTLELGDSALYLCASSSSGQNTGELFFGEGSRLTVL.

V usage is TRBV19 and J usage is TRBJ2-1; TRBD2 agrees at 14 bases. This CDR3 comprises 19 residues. Germline V gene sequence: CDR1 LNHDA, CDR2 SQIVND (reference sequence). J gave up 5 bases and V 3 bases, and 12 bases lay outside the gene matches. The CDR3 DNA follows: TGTGCCAGTAGTATGGGGACTAGCGGGAGACCCCGGGGGAACAATGAGCAGTTCTTC. It encodes CASSMGTSGRPRGNNEQFF.

The rearrangement joins TRBV9 to TRBJ1-5; a possible D gene is TRBD1 (5 bases). This CDR3 contains 17 residues. Germline V CDR1 and CDR2: SGDLS, YYNGEE. Deletions cut 0 bases from V and 4 bases from J, with 17 bases between. The chain's CDR3 is CASSVAYKGRVNQPQHF. The CDR3 DNA is TGTGCCAGCAGCGTAGCCTACAAGGGCAGGGTTAATCAGCCCCAGCATTTT.

This chain connects TRBV6-2 or TRBV6-3 to TRBJ1-1, with D unclear. Between the trimmed V and J ends, which lost 1 base and 5 bases, there was a span of 8 bases. Per germline, CDR1 MNHEY and CDR2 SVGEGT. The CDR3 sequence is 13 residues long. The CDR3: CASSYFDTTEAFF. The CDR3 coding sequence is TGTGCCAGCAGTTACTTCGACACGACTGAAGCTTTCTTT.

The rearrangement links TRBV7-8 to TRBJ2-7; maybe TRBD2 (5 bases). Looked up from germline, CDR1 is SGHVS and CDR2 is FQNEAQ. Trimming took 5 bases from V and 1 from J, leaving 9 bases between them. The CDR3 loop spans 13 amino acids. The CDR3 DNA reads as TGTGCCAGCAGCCTCCGACTATCCTACGAGCAGTACTTC. This gives the protein CASSLRLSYEQYF.

The chain has TRBV14 and TRBJ2-2; D remains ambiguous. This CDR3 is built from 17 residues. Trimming stripped 0 bases from V and 0 bases from J, with 11 bases between. CDR1 and CDR2 (germline): SGHDN, FVKESK. CDR3 amino acids: CASSQDRIVTNTGELFF. The CDR3 DNA follows: TGTGCCAGCAGCCAAGATCGTATAGTAACGAACACCGGGGAGCTGTTTTTT.

The chain joins TRBV11-2 to TRBJ1-6; tentatively, D is TRBD1 (5 bases). The V end was cut by 0 bases, the J end by 10 bases, with 16 bases between. The CDR3 extends over 16 amino acids. The germline V gene has CDR1 SGHAT and CDR2 FQNNGV. The CDR3 region is CASSLDFGGIGSPLHF. DNA for the CDR3: TGTGCCAGCAGCTTAGATTTCGGGGGAATAGGATCACCCCTCCACTTT.

The J gene is TRBJ1-2, the V gene TRBV4-3; D may be TRBD1 (5 bases). The V end lost 0 bases, the J end lost 2 bases, and 10 bases lay between the germline ends. The V gene's germline CDR1 is LGHNA and CDR2 YSLEER. CDR3 length: 15 amino acids. The DNA for the CDR3 is TGCGCCAGCAGCCAAGATCTGCAGGGCAACTATGGCTACACCTTC. Translation gives CASSQDLQGNYGYTF.

The rearrangement joins TRBV9 to TRBJ2-2, with 8 bases identical to TRBD1. This CDR3 spans 16 amino acids. CDR1 SGDLS and CDR2 YYNGEE come from the germline V gene. V was pared by 2 bases and J by 7 bases, with 10 bases of the junction left unmatched. The CDR3 is CASSVDRDRTVGELFF. In DNA, the CDR3 is TGTGCCAGCAGCGTGGACCGGGACAGGACCGTCGGGGAGCTGTTTTTT.

In this sample, this clone turned up once. Here the CDR3 DNA reads TGCGCCAGCAGCTTCGAGGGCCGCACCGGGGAGCTGTTTTTT. It translates to CASSFEGRTGELFF. The chain employs TRBV5-1 and TRBJ2-2; D possibly corresponds to TRBD2 (5 bases). CDR1 SGHRS and CDR2 YFSETQ come from the germline V gene. Trimming cost V 2 bases and J 4 bases, with 9 bases left between them. This CDR3 is built from 14 residues. The full variable domain, completed using reference TRBV5-1 and TRBJ2-2, is KAGVTQTPRYLIKTRGQQVTLSCSPISGHRSVSWYQQTPGQGLQFLFEYFSETQRNKGNFPGRFSGRQFSNSRSEMNVSTLELGDSALYLCASSFEGRTGELFFGEGSRLTVL.

The CDR3 DNA follows: TGTGCCAGCAGCATTAGCGGGCCGGGCGGGGAGCTGTTTTTT. The encoded protein is CASSISGPGGELFF. The genes are TRBV21-1 and TRBJ2-2; the table's D call TRBD2 went unverified against the DNA. TRBV21-1 counts as a pseudogene. This CDR3 has 14 residues.

V usage is TRBV11-2 and J usage is TRBJ1-6; D remains ambiguous. The CDR3 sequence is 11 residues long. CDR1 is SGHAT and CDR2 is FQNNGV in the germline V gene. The V end lost 5 bases, the J end lost 7 bases, and 3 bases lay between the germline ends. This CDR3 reads CASSQNSPLHF. CDR3 DNA: TGTGCCAGCAGCCAAAATTCACCCCTCCACTTT. The full variable domain, completed using reference TRBV11-2 and TRBJ1-6, is EAGVAQSPRYKIIEKRQSVAFWCNPISGHATLYWYQQILGQGPKLLIQFQNNGVVDDSQLPKDRFSAERLKGVDSTLKIQPAKLEDSAVYLCASSQNSPLHFGNGTRLTVT.

The V call is TRBV27, the J call TRBJ1-4; D remains unclear. CDR1 MNHEY and CDR2 SMNVEV come from the germline V gene (reference sequence). The CDR3 has 19 amino acids. V gave up 4 bases and J gave up 4 bases, with 25 bases separating them. CDR3 residues: CASSSLEPQAEEFNEKLFF. The CDR3 DNA reads TGTGCCAGCAGTTCCCTAGAGCCTCAAGCGGAAGAGTTTAATGAAAAACTGTTTTTT.

This clone was observed a single time. This chain connects TRBV29-1 to TRBJ2-2; D may be TRBD1 (6 bases). Trimming removed 0 bases at V and 1 base at J, with 6 bases between. CDR1 is SQVTM and CDR2 is ANQGSEA in the germline V gene. CDR3 length: 14 amino acids. As DNA, the CDR3 is TGCAGCGTTGAAGACAGGGGGAACACCGGGGAGCTGTTTTTT. Residues: CSVEDRGNTGELFF.

V and J are TRBV7-2 and TRBJ2-3; 9 nucleotides agree with TRBD2. J gave up 0 bases and V 0 bases, and 4 bases lay outside the gene matches. Germline lookup yields CDR1 SGHTA and CDR2 FQGNSA. The CDR3 has 17 residues. The CDR3 loop reads CASSLALLAGSTDTQYF. Here the CDR3 DNA reads TGTGCCAGCAGCTTAGCTCTCCTAGCGGGAAGCACAGATACGCAGTATTTT.

The chain carries TRBV18 and TRBJ2-1; TRBD1 agrees at 9 bases. CDR3 length equals 14 residues. The V gene's germline CDR1 is KGHSH and CDR2 LQKENI. The V gene end was trimmed by 2 bases and the J gene end by 9 bases; junction bases not matched to a gene: 5. This CDR3 is CASSPGQGIGEQFF. CDR3 bases: TGTGCCAGCTCACCAGGACAGGGGATAGGTGAGCAGTTCTTC.

The chain links TRBV4-1 to TRBJ2-5, with 8 bases matching TRBD2. This CDR3 region has 17 residues. V shed 3 bases and J 5 bases; nucleotides not matched to a gene: 14. CDR1 and CDR2 (germline): MGHRA, YSYEKL. The CDR3 loop reads CASSHRQLAGGGETQYF. The CDR3 DNA follows: TGCGCCAGCAGCCACCGACAGTTGGCGGGAGGCGGTGAGACCCAGTACTTC.

The V gene is TRBV5-5, the J gene TRBJ1-5; D is perhaps TRBD1 (6 bases). CDR3 size: 15 residues. Germline lookup yields CDR1 SGHKS and CDR2 YYEKEE (reference sequence). V lost 1 base and J lost 5, with 13 bases in between. CDR3 region: CASSLRGLSDQPQHF. CDR3 DNA: TGTGCCAGCAGCTTGAGGGGGTTAAGTGATCAGCCCCAGCATTTT.

The chain couples TRBV6-2 or TRBV6-3 to TRBJ2-1; TRBD2 matches 7 bases. From germline, CDR1 is MNHEY and CDR2 SVGEGT. The CDR3 runs to 13 residues. V shed 6 bases, J shed 6 bases, and the junction held 5 bases outside the gene matches. The CDR3 nucleotides read TGTGCCAGCAGCCGGGACTATCTCAATGAGCAGTTCTTC. This translates into CASSRDYLNEQFF.

The chain combines TRBV5-6 with TRBJ2-3, with 7 positions matching TRBD2. The CDR3 covers 18 residues. Germline CDR1 is SGHDT and CDR2 is YYEEEE. The V segment lost 3 bases and the J segment 2 bases; nucleotides outside the gene matches: 15. CDR3 bases: TGTGCCAGCAGCTCCGAGCGGAGGACGGGGAGGGACACAGATACGCAGTATTTT. Protein product: CASSSERRTGRDTDTQYF.

The chain is built from TRBV7-9 and TRBJ1-1; D is possibly TRBD1 (5 bases). The CDR3 runs to 14 residues. Trimming shortened V by 5 bases and J by 5 bases, and 15 bases separated the two germline ends. The germline V gene encodes CDR1 SEHNR and CDR2 FQNEAQ (reference sequence). The CDR3 region is CASSPTGMGTEAFF. The CDR3 DNA follows: TGTGCCAGCAGCCCTACAGGAATGGGAACTGAAGCTTTCTTT.

This clone showed up just a few times. The rearrangement links TRBV5-4 to TRBJ1-3, with D maybe TRBD1 (5 bases). Germline CDR1 is SGHNT and CDR2 is YYREEE (reference sequence). The CDR3 runs 15 residues. V was trimmed by 0 bases and J by 0 bases, leaving 7 bases between them. CDR3 nucleotides: TGTGCCAGCAGCTTGGGGGGGGACTCTGGAAACACCATATATTTT. Its translation: CASSLGGDSGNTIYF.

The V and J genes are TRBV7-2 and TRBJ2-1, with D possibly TRBD1 on 5 matching bases. The V end lost 2 bases, the J end lost 12 bases, and 14 bases lay between the germline ends. The CDR3 extends over 13 amino acids. Germline V CDR1 and CDR2: SGHTA, FQGNSA. CDR3 DNA: TGTGCCAGCAGCTTACATCAGGGAAGTGGGCAGTTCTTC. This translates into CASSLHQGSGQFF. The whole variable domain, filled in from reference TRBV7-2 and TRBJ2-1, reads GAGVSQSPSNKVTEKGKDVELRCDPISGHTALYWYRQSLGQGLEFLIYFQGNSAPDKSGLPSDRFSAERTGGSVSTLTIQRTQQEDSAVYLCASSLHQGSGQFFGPGTRLTVL.